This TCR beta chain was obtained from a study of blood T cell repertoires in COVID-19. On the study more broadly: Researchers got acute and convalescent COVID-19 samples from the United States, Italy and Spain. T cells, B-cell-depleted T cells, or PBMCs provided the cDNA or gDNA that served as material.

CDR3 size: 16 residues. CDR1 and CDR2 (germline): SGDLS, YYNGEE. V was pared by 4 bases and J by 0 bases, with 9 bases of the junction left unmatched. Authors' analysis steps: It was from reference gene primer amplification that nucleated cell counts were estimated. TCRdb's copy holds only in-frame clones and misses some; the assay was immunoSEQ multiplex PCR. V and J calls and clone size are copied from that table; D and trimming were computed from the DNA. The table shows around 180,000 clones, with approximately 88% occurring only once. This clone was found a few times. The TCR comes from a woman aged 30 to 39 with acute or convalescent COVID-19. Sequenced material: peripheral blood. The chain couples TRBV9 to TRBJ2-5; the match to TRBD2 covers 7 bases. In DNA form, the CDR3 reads TGTGCCAGCAGCCCAGCGGGACTTCTGTACCAAGAGACCCAGTACTTC. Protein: CASSPAGLLYQETQYF.